The T cell receptor beta chain described here comes from a study of T cells in tumors after PD-1 blockade. Across the study: Daily vismodegib 150 mg continued in a subset of anti-PD-1-treated patients.

Germline values: CDR1 LNHDA, CDR2 SQIVND (reference sequence). The CDR3 covers 16 residues. V was pared by 4 bases and J by 7 bases, with 8 bases of the junction left unmatched. Data came from immunoSEQ multiplex PCR; TCRdb stores just in-frame clones and leaves some out. The repertoire holds some 43,000 clones, with 65% to 85% as singletons. As regards this clone: The antigen is not known.

The study's findings and limits: Approximately 41% of tumor TCR clonotypes were also found in blood.

Source: PBMCs, taken before anti-PD-1 treatment. The sequence was collected from a human donor with basal cell carcinoma. This chain connects TRBV19 to TRBJ1-6, with 9 bases lining up with TRBD1. The CDR3 DNA sequence: TGTGCCAGTAGTAACTCCGGGACAGGGTGGAATTCACCCCTCCACTTT. It specifies CASSNSGTGWNSPLHF.